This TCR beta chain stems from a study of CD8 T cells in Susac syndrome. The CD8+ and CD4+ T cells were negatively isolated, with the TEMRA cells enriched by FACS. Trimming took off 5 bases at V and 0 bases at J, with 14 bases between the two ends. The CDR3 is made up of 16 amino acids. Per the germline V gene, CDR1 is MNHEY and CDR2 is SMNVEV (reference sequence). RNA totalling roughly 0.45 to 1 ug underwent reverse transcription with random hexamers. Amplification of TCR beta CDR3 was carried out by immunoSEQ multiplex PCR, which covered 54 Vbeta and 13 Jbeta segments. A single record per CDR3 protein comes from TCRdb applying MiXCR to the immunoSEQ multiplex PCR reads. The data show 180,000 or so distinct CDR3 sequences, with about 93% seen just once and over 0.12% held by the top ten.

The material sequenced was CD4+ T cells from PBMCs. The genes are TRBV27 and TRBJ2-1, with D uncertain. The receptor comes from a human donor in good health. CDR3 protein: CASSPTRQSSYNEQFF. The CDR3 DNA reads TGTGCCAGCAGTCCCACGCGGCAGAGCTCCTACAATGAGCAGTTCTTC.